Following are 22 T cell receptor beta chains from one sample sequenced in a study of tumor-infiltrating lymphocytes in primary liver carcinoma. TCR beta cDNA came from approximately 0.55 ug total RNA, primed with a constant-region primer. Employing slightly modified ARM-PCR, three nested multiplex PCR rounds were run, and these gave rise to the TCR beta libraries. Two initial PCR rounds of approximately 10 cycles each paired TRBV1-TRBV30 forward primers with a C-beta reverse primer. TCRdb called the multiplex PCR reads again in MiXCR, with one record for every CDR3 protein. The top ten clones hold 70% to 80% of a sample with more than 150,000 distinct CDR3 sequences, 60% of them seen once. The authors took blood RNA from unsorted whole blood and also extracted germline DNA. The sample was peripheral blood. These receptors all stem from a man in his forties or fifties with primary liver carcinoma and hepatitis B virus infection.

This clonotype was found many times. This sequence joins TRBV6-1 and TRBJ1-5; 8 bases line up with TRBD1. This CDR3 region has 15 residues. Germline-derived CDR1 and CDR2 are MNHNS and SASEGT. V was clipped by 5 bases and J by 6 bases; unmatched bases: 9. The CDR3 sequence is CASSNPGGTGQPQHF. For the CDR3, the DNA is TGTGCCAGCAGTAATCCAGGGGGCACGGGTCAGCCCCAGCATTTT.

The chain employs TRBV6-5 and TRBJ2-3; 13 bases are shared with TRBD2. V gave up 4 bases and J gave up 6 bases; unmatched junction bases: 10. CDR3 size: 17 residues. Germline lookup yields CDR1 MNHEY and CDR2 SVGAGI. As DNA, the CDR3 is TGTGCCAGCAGTTCCTGGACTAGCGGGAGTGTCGCGGATACGCAGTATTTT. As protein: CASSSWTSGSVADTQYF.

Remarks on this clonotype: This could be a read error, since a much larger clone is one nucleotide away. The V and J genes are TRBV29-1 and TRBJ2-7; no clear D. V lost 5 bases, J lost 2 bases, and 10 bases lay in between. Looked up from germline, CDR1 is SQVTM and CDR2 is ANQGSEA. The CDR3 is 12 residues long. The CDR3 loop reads CSVLSGPYEQYF. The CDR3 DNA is TGCAGCGTTCTCAGTGGGCCCTACGAGCAGTACTTC.

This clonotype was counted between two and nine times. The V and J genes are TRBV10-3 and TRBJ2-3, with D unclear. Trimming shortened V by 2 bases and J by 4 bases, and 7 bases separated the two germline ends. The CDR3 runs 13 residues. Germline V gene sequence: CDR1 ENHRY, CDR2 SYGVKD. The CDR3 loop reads CAISEGVADTQYF. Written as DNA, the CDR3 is TGTGCCATCAGTGAGGGGGTCGCAGATACGCAGTATTTT.

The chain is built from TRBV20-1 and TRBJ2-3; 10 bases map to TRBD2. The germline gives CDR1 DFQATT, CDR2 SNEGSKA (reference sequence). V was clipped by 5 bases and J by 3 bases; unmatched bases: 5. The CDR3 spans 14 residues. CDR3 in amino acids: CSAAPSGSTDTQYF. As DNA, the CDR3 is TGCAGTGCTGCTCCTAGCGGGAGTACAGATACGCAGTATTTT.

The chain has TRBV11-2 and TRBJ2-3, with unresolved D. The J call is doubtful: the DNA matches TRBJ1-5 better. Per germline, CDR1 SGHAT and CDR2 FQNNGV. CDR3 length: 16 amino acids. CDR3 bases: TGTGCCAGCAGCAGTTGGGTAGCGGGAGGACCAGATACGCAGCATTTT. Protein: CASSSWVAGGPDTQHF.

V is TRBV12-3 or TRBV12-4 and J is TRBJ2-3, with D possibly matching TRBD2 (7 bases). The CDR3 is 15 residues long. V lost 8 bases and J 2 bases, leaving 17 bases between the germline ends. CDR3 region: CASGGRGTSTDTQYF. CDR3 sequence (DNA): TGTGCCAGCGGGGGGCGGGGGACATCCACAGATACGCAGTATTTT.

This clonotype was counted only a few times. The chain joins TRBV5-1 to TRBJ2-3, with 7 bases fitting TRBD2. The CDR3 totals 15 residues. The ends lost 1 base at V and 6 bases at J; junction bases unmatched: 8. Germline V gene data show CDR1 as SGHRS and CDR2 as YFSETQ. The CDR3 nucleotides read TGCGCCAGCAGCTTGAGCGCGGGAGCAGGGGATACGCAGTATTTT. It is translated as CASSLSAGAGDTQYF.

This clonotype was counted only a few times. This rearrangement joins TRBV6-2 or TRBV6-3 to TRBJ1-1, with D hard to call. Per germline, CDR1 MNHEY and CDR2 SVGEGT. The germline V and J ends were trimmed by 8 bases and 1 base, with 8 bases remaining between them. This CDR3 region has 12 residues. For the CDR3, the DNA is TGTGCCAGCCGAGGTTGGAACACTGAAGCTTTCTTT. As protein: CASRGWNTEAFF.

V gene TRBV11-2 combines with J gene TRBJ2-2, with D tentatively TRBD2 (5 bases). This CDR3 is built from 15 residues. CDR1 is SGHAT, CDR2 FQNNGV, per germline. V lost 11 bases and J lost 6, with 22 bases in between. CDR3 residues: CACNRTAMEAGELFF. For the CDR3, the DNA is TGTGCCTGCAACCGGACGGCTATGGAGGCCGGGGAGCTGTTTTTT. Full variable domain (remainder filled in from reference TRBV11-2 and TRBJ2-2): EAGVAQSPRYKIIEKRQSVAFWCNPISGHATLYWYQQILGQGPKLLIQFQNNGVVDDSQLPKDRFSAERLKGVDSTLKIQPAKLEDSAVYLCACNRTAMEAGELFFGEGSRLTVL.

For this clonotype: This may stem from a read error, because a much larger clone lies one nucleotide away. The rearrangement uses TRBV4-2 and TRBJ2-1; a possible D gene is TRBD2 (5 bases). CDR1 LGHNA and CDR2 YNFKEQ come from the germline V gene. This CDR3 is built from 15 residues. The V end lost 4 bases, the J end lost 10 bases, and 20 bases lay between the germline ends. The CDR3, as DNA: TGTGCCAGCAGCCCGGGGTCTAGCAGCCGCCCCGAGCAGTTCTTC. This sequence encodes CASSPGSSSRPEQFF.

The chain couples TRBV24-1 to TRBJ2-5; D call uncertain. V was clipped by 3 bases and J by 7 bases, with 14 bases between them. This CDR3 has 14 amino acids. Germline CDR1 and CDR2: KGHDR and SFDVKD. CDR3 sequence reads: CATSDPGLVGTQYF. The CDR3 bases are TGTGCCACCAGTGATCCGGGCCTTGTGGGGACCCAGTACTTC.

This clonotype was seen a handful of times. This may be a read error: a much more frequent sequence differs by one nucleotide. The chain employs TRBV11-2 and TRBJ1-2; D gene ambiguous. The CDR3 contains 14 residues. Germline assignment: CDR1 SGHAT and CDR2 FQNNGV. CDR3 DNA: TGTGCCAACAGCTTAGGAGGGATGAACTATGGCTACACCTTC. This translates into CANSLGGMNYGYTF.

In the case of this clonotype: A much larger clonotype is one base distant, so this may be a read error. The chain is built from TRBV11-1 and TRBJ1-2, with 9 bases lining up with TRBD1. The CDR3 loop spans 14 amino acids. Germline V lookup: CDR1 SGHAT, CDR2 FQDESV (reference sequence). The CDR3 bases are TGTGCCAGCAGCTTAGGGACAGGGGCGCTTGGCTACGCCTTC. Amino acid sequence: CASSLGTGALGYAF. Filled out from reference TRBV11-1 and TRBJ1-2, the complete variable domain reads EAEVAQSPRYKITEKSQAVAFWCDPISGHATLYWYRQILGQGPELLVQFQDESVVDDSQLPKDRFSAERLKGVDSTLKIQPAELGDSAMYLCASSLGTGALGYAFGSGTRLTVV.

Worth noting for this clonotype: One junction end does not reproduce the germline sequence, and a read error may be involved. CDR3 nucleotide sequence: TGTGTCAGCAGCTTACAGGGCAATAATTCACGCCTCCACTTT. Translating it yields CVSSLQGNNSRLHF. This chain connects TRBV11-2 to TRBJ1-6; tentative D call: TRBD1 (6 bases). This CDR3 is built from 14 residues. Germline values: CDR1 SGHAT, CDR2 FQNNGV.

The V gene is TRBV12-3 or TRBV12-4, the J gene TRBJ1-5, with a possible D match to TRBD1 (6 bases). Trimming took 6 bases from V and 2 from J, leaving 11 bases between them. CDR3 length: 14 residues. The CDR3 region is CASRVTGGNQPQHF. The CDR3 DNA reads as TGTGCCAGCAGAGTGACAGGCGGCAATCAGCCCCAGCATTTT.

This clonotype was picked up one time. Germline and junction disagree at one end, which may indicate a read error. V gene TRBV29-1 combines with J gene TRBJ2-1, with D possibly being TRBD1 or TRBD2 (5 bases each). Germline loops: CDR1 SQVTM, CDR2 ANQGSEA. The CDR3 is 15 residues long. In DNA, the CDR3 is TGTAGCGTGGGGCCTCCTTCCAGCTCCTTCGATGAGCAGTTCTTC. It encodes CSVGPPSSSFDEQFF.

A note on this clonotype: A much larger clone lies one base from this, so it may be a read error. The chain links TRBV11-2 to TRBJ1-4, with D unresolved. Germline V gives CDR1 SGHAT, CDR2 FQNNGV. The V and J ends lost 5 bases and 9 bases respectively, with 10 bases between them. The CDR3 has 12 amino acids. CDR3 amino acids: CASSLFRQKLFF. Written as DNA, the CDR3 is TGTGCCAGCAGCCTTTTTCGTCAAAAACTGTTTTTT. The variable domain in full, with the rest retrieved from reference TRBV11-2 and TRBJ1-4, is EAGVAQSPRYKIIEKRQSVAFWCNPISGHATLYWYQQILGQGPKLLIQFQNNGVVDDSQLPKDRFSAERLKGVDSTLKIQPAKLEDSAVYLCASSLFRQKLFFGSGTQLSVL.

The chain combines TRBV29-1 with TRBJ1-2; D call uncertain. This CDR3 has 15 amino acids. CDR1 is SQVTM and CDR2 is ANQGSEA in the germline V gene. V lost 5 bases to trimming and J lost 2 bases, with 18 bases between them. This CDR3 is CSVSQPSKANYGYTF. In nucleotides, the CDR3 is TGCAGCGTTTCCCAGCCCTCGAAGGCGAACTATGGCTACACCTTC.

CDR3 region: CASSLGVTAIGGEQYF. The CDR3 bases are TGTGCCAGCAGCCTAGGGGTCACGGCCATCGGGGGCGAGCAGTACTTC. The rearrangement joins TRBV11-2 to TRBJ2-7; tentatively, D is TRBD2 (6 bases). Trimming shortened V by 5 bases and J by 6 bases, and 23 bases separated the two germline ends. This CDR3 comprises 16 residues. CDR1 is SGHAT, CDR2 FQNNGV, per germline.

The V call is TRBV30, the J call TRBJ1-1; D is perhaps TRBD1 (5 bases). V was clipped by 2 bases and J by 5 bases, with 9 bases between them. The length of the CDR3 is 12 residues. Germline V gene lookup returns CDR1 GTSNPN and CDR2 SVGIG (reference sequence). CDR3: CAWSLEGTEAFF. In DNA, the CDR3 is TGTGCCTGGAGTCTTGAGGGGACTGAAGCTTTCTTT.

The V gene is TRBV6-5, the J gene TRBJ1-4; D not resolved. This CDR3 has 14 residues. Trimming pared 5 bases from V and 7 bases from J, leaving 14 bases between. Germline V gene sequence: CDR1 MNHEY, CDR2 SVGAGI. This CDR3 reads CASSNTEGGEKLFF. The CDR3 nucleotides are TGTGCCAGCAGTAACACAGAGGGTGGTGAAAAACTGTTTTTT.